This T cell receptor (beta chain) was identified in a study of shared clonotypes between healthy human individuals. Study-wide findings and caveats: Rarefaction indicated that sorted-subset sequencing remained incomplete although depth was large.

CDR3 size: 13 residues. Per the germline V gene, CDR1 is SGHVS and CDR2 is FQNEAQ. V was pared by 5 bases and J by 3 bases, with 11 bases between. Sorted-subset replicate PCR reactions were performed with 200 ng DNA, corresponding to roughly 31,000 T cell genomes. Measured with immunoSEQ multiplex PCR; TCRdb has only the in-frame clones, and not every one. This table holds millions of clones, roughly 95% found once. Terminally differentiated effector memory CD45RA+ cells were excluded by CCR7 positive selection of CD45RO-negative cells. The study drew its donors from healthy HIV-negative adults without recent acute infections or vaccinations. Nashville, Tennessee was home to all donors, who were Caucasian adults. Concerning this clone: The antigen is unknown.

Material: naive CD8+ T cells sorted from blood. The chain employs TRBV7-8 and TRBJ2-7; maybe TRBD2 (5 bases). This receptor was taken from a man aged 18 to 29 in good health. The CDR3 is CASSTSSGYEQYF. For the CDR3, the DNA is TGTGCCAGCAGCACTAGTTCCGGCTACGAGCAGTACTTC.